Shown below are 4 T cell receptor beta chains from a single sample sequenced in a study of blood T cell repertoires in COVID-19. Data came from immunoSEQ multiplex PCR; TCRdb stores just in-frame clones and leaves some out. Of around 95,000 clones in the sample, approximately 80% were seen once. Source material: peripheral blood. The receptors stem from a woman in her sixties or seventies with acute or convalescent COVID-19.

The genes are TRBV5-4 and TRBJ2-3; D perhaps matches TRBD2 (5 bases). The CDR3 is 13 amino acids. Deletions cut 4 bases from V and 8 bases from J, with 14 bases between. Per germline, CDR1 SGHNT and CDR2 YYREEE (reference sequence). In DNA form, the CDR3 reads TGTGCCAGCAGCAAAGGCCTGAGCGGTACGCAGTATTTT. Translating gives CASSKGLSGTQYF.

Worth noting for this clone: This sample includes further DNA sequences coding for the same CDR3. The genes are TRBV5-1 and TRBJ2-5, with TRBD2 matching 12 bases. J was trimmed by 2 bases and V by 3 bases; bases with no gene match: 2. CDR3 length: 15 amino acids. The V gene's germline CDR1 is SGHRS and CDR2 YFSETQ. The CDR3 DNA reads TGCGCCAGCAGCTCAGGACTAGCGGGGCAAGAGACCCAGTACTTC. Translation gives CASSSGLAGQETQYF.

This chain uses TRBV12-3 or TRBV12-4 with TRBJ1-1; the D is unclear. Trimming took 5 bases from V and 0 from J, leaving 4 bases between them. CDR3 length equals 12 residues. The CDR3 protein is CASSEMNTEAFF. The CDR3 bases are TGTGCCAGCAGTGAGATGAACACTGAAGCTTTCTTT.

The chain combines TRBV7-8 with TRBJ2-7; D perhaps matches TRBD2 (6 bases). This CDR3 comprises 16 residues. In germline, CDR1 is SGHVS, CDR2 FQNEAQ. V was cut by 4 bases and J by 0 bases, with 16 bases left in between. The CDR3 DNA is TGTGCCAGCAGCTCCCCTGGGGGGACGGACTCCTACGAGCAGTACTTC. It codes for CASSSPGGTDSYEQYF.